Listed here is a single T cell receptor (beta chain). The sample belongs to a study of cytomegalovirus exposure and HLA in healthy donors. The trim removed 7 bases at V and 1 base at J, leaving 4 bases unmatched. The V gene's germline CDR1 is MNHEY and CDR2 SVGAGI. This CDR3 has 14 amino acids. The PCR was carried out with 60 Vbeta primers and 13 Jbeta primers. Data came from immunoSEQ multiplex PCR; TCRdb stores just in-frame clones and leaves some out. The table has roughly 120,000 clones, roughly 80% seen once. The chain joins TRBV6-5 to TRBJ1-5; 7 bases agree with TRBD1. The sample was PBMCs. This receptor was taken from a male donor in good health and CMV-seronegative. The CDR3 sequence is CASKRQGSNQPQHF. The CDR3 bases are TGTGCCAGCAAGAGACAGGGAAGCAATCAGCCCCAGCATTTT.